The rows below give T cell receptor beta chains drawn from one sample of a study of patients and donors after allogeneic stem cell transplantation. MiXCR, applied by TCRdb to the RT-PCR reads, yields one record per CDR3 protein. Among about a million distinct CDR3 sequences listed, about a sixth were seen once. Sequenced: blood, either unsorted or a sorted T cell fraction (not recorded which). The receptors come from a human donor who was either an allogeneic HSCT recipient or a stem cell or donor lymphocyte infusion donor (not recorded which). It is not recorded whose cells these are; they may come from a transplant donor. Both conserved end residues are part of each CDR3. A D gene is named only where the DNA matches it firmly. Some rows mark clone size as missing; the rest say once, few, many or name a class of expanded clone.

CDR3 protein	CDR3 DNA	V gene	J gene	D gene	clone size
CASRSGRAGTGELFF	TGTGCCAGCCGGAGCGGGAGGGCCGGAACCGGGGAGCTGTTTTTT	TRBV6-4	TRBJ2-2	TRBD2	.
CASHANQLAHTEAFF	TGTGCCAGCCACGCCAACCAGCTAGCGCACACTGAAGCTTTCTTT	TRBV6-2/TRBV6-3	TRBJ1-1	.	.
CASSFLALNEQFF	TGTGCCAGCAGCTTCCTAGCCCTCAATGAGCAGTTCTTC	TRBV5-4	TRBJ2-1	.	.
CASSRSGTNYGYTF	TGTGCCAGCAGTCGTTCGGGTACTAACTATGGCTACACCTTC	TRBV6-1	TRBJ1-2	.	few
CASSPMGGDTEAFF	TGCGCCAGCAGCCCAATGGGAGGGGACACTGAAGCTTTCTTT	TRBV5-1	TRBJ1-1	.	.
CSARPGTAINEQFF	TGCAGTGCACGGCCCGGGACTGCCATCAATGAGCAGTTCTTC	TRBV20-1	TRBJ2-1	.	.
CASSLSDGDIRKVEAFF	TGTGCCAGCAGCCTATCGGACGGGGACATCCGAAAAGTTGAAGCTTTCTTT	TRBV3-1	TRBJ1-1	.	.
CASRELPGLKEVNEQFF	TGTGCCAGCAGGGAATTACCGGGACTAAAAGAAGTGAATGAGCAGTTCTTC	TRBV2	TRBJ2-1	TRBD2	.
CAIIPGPQAYEQYF	TGTGCCATCATACCGGGACCGCAGGCCTACGAGCAGTACTTC	TRBV10-3	TRBJ2-7	.	many
CSAPLRERSNYGYTF	TGCAGCGCTCCCCTAAGGGAGAGATCCAACTATGGCTACACCTTC	TRBV29-1	TRBJ1-2	.	few
CSAITGVRAGVGELFF	TGCAGTGCTATTACCGGCGTCCGAGCGGGAGTCGGGGAGCTGTTTTTT	TRBV20-1	TRBJ2-2	TRBD2	few
CASSVDGWGNGYTF	TGTGCCAGCAGCGTAGACGGATGGGGGAATGGCTACACCTTC	TRBV9	TRBJ1-2	.	.
CASSGDRASWNEKLFF	TGTGCCAGCAGTGGGGACAGGGCTTCCTGGAATGAAAAACTGTTTTTT	TRBV25-1	TRBJ1-4	TRBD1	.
CASSLNMRGATEAFF	TGTGCCAGCAGTTTAAATATGAGGGGGGCCACTGAAGCTTTCTTT	TRBV12-3/TRBV12-4	TRBJ1-1	.	few
CSASVGGRPYNSPLHF	TGCAGTGCTAGCGTGGGGGGCAGGCCTTATAATTCACCCCTCCACTTT	TRBV20-1	TRBJ1-6	.	few
CAISRGQGVDEQYF	TGTGCCATCAGCCGGGGCCAGGGGGTCGACGAGCAGTACTTC	TRBV10-3	TRBJ2-7	TRBD1	few
CASSLGGGKNQPQHF	TGCGCCAGCAGCTTGGGAGGGGGAAAAAATCAGCCCCAGCATTTT	TRBV5-1	TRBJ1-5	.	few
CASSDQGLNTGELFF	TGTGCCAGCAGCGATCAGGGACTGAACACCGGGGAGCTGTTTTTT	TRBV2	TRBJ2-2	.	few
CASSGRQGVSEKLFF	TGTGCCAGCAGTGGAAGACAGGGCGTAAGTGAAAAACTGTTTTTT	TRBV12-3/TRBV12-4	TRBJ1-4	TRBD1	.
CASSLVSRTSTDTQYF	TGCGCCAGCAGCTTGGTTTCCCGAACTAGCACAGATACGCAGTATTTT	TRBV5-1	TRBJ2-3	.	few
CASSRRFLSGRGTDTQYF	TGTGCCAGCAGCCGGAGGTTCCTGAGCGGGAGGGGCACAGATACGCAGTATTTT	TRBV7-8	TRBJ2-3	TRBD2	.
CASSVPLVNEGGYTF	TGTGCCAGCAGCGTCCCTTTGGTTAATGAGGGTGGCTACACCTTC	TRBV5-5	TRBJ1-2	.	few
CSAPRDGLAGSSYNEQFF	TGCAGTGCTCCCCGGGATGGCCTAGCGGGTAGCTCCTACAATGAGCAGTTCTTC	TRBV20-1	TRBJ2-1	TRBD2	many
CATSGPNYGYTF	TGTGCCACCTCAGGACCGAACTATGGCTACACCTTC	TRBV10-3	TRBJ1-2	.	few